This passage covers 20 T cell receptor beta chains from one sample sequenced in a study of response to subunit inactivated influenza vaccine. TCRdb ran MiXCR on the RT-PCR reads and lists one entry per CDR3 protein. This sample has roughly 710,000 distinct CDR3 sequences, with 12% to 15% found just once. Source: PBMCs from blood, taken less than 15 days before vaccination. The receptor source for this set is a man aged 50-59 years who received an inactivated influenza vaccine.

This clonotype has only a few counts. The chain links TRBV20-1 to TRBJ1-5; the D is unclear. The V gene lost 1 base and the J gene lost 5 bases, with 9 bases spanning the gap. The germline V gene encodes CDR1 DFQATT and CDR2 SNEGSKA (reference sequence). This CDR3 region has 13 residues. The CDR3 bases are TGCAGTGCTAGAGTATACCGAGATCAGCCCCAGCATTTT. Residues: CSARVYRDQPQHF.

This chain joins TRBV5-1 and TRBJ1-6; a possible D gene is TRBD1 (5 bases). The CDR3 has 15 amino acids. Germline lookup yields CDR1 SGHRS and CDR2 YFSETQ. V lost 0 bases, J lost 4 bases, and 8 bases lay in between. CDR3 protein: CASSLGQIYNSPLHF. The CDR3 DNA reads TGCGCCAGCAGCTTGGGACAGATTTATAATTCACCCCTCCACTTT.

There are a few counts of this clonotype. The chain has TRBV19 and TRBJ2-3; a possible D gene is TRBD1 (5 bases). The CDR3 consists of 14 residues. Germline-derived CDR1 and CDR2 are LNHDA and SQIVND (reference sequence). The V and J ends lost 10 bases and 2 bases respectively, with 16 bases between them. Here the CDR3 reads CATATDTFTDTQYF. The CDR3 bases are TGTGCCACCGCGACGGACACCTTCACAGATACGCAGTATTTT.

CDR3 protein: CASSKPHRVNQPQHF. For the CDR3, the DNA is TGTGCCAGCAGTAAACCCCACAGGGTTAATCAGCCCCAGCATTTT. The J gene is TRBJ1-5, the V gene TRBV6-2 or TRBV6-3; TRBD1 is a possible D gene (6 bases). There are 15 residues in the CDR3. Per the germline V gene, CDR1 is MNHEY and CDR2 is SVGEGT. V lost 5 bases to trimming and J lost 4 bases, with 15 bases between them.

Only a few counts were recorded for this clonotype. This sequence joins TRBV5-6 and TRBJ1-2; 9 nucleotides line up with TRBD1. J gave up 6 bases and V 4 bases, and 10 bases lay outside the gene matches. This CDR3 is 15 amino acids long. CDR1 and CDR2 from the germline V gene are SGHDT and YYEEEE. DNA for the CDR3: TGTGCCAGCAGCAGCCTCGGGACAGGGTATGATGGCTACACCTTC. This translates into CASSSLGTGYDGYTF.

J is TRBJ2-7 and V is TRBV21-1; whether TRBD1, the table's D call, matches the DNA was not checked. TRBV21-1 is tagged as a pseudogene. This CDR3 is built from 18 residues. CDR3 coding DNA: TGTGCCAGCAGTTTAAACATAGGCCAGGGGGCGCTTGGTTACGAGCAGTACTTC. Translation gives CASSLNIGQGALGYEQYF.

This clonotype was seen more than once but under ten times. The chain has TRBV4-2 and TRBJ1-2, with D tentatively TRBD1 (5 bases). The CDR3 consists of 15 residues. The germline gives CDR1 LGHNA, CDR2 YNFKEQ. V lost 0 bases, J lost 4 bases, and 12 bases lay in between. CDR3 DNA sequence: TGTGCCAGCAGCCAAGATCTGGGGCTGAGCTATGGCTACACCTTC. Protein: CASSQDLGLSYGYTF.

This clonotype was seen more than once but under ten times. V and J are TRBV12-3 or TRBV12-4 and TRBJ2-5, with D possibly being TRBD2 (6 bases). This CDR3 has 14 residues. Trimming removed 4 bases from V and 5 bases from J, with 14 bases in between. CDR3 coding DNA: TGTGCCAGCAGTTCCCCGGGGGTAGGCGAGACCCAGTACTTC. Amino acid sequence: CASSSPGVGETQYF.

The V gene is TRBV3-1, the J gene TRBJ1-3; tentative D call: TRBD1 (5 bases). The CDR3 contains 16 residues. The V gene's germline CDR1 is LGHDT and CDR2 YNNKEL (reference sequence). V was pared by 5 bases and J by 0 bases, with 14 bases between. CDR3 DNA sequence: TGTGCCAGCAGCGCGGACATCACAACCTCTGGAAACACCATATATTTT. It yields the protein CASSADITTSGNTIYF.

This clonotype turned up a few times. The chain has TRBV4-3 and TRBJ2-7; 8 nucleotides line up with TRBD1. This CDR3 comprises 15 residues. The V gene end was trimmed by 2 bases and the J gene end by 3 bases; junction bases not matched to a gene: 6. Per germline, CDR1 LGHNA and CDR2 YSLEER. This chain's CDR3 is CASSQLIQGGYEQYF. CDR3 coding DNA: TGCGCCAGCAGCCAATTGATACAGGGGGGCTACGAGCAGTACTTC.

V usage is TRBV6-1 and J usage is TRBJ2-3; 11 bases fit TRBD1. Germline values: CDR1 MNHNS, CDR2 SASEGT. V was clipped by 7 bases and J by 5 bases; unmatched bases: 8. The CDR3 is 15 amino acids. The DNA for the CDR3 is TGTGCCAGCAATGACCGGACAGGGGGCAGAGATACGCAGTATTTT. Residues: CASNDRTGGRDTQYF.

This clonotype was seen at least ten times. The CDR3 DNA sequence: TGTGCCAGCAGTCCGACAGAGAATCAGCCCCAGCATTTT. Amino acid sequence: CASSPTENQPQHF. This rearrangement joins TRBV12-3 or TRBV12-4 to TRBJ1-5, with D possibly TRBD1 on 5 matching bases. The V and J ends lost 5 bases and 4 bases respectively, with 9 bases between them. This CDR3 comprises 13 residues.

V usage is TRBV5-1 and J usage is TRBJ2-7, with 7 bases aligning to TRBD1. This CDR3 has 16 residues. J lost 2 bases, V lost 0 bases, and 8 bases had no gene match. Per the germline V gene, CDR1 is SGHRS and CDR2 is YFSETQ. CDR3 DNA sequence: TGCGCCAGCAGCTTGGGGACCTGGCAGGGGGCCTACGAGCAGTACTTC. As protein: CASSLGTWQGAYEQYF.

The V gene is TRBV7-9, the J gene TRBJ2-2; 9 nucleotides line up with TRBD1. Germline loops: CDR1 SEHNR, CDR2 FQNEAQ (reference sequence). This CDR3 is built from 16 residues. Trimming at V came to 6 bases and at J to 2 bases, leaving 7 bases not matched to a gene. CDR3 amino acids: CASSKTGGINTGELFF. CDR3 sequence (DNA): TGTGCCAGCAGTAAGACAGGGGGAATAAACACCGGGGAGCTGTTTTTT.

The rearrangement joins TRBV20-1 to TRBJ2-7; possibly TRBD1 for D (6 bases). The CDR3 runs 13 residues. Trimming left V 3 bases short and J 5 bases short, with 14 bases between. Germline V gene sequence: CDR1 DFQATT, CDR2 SNEGSKA (reference sequence). CDR3 DNA: TGCAGTGCTAGTAGGCCAGGGGACGACGAGCAGTACTTC. Translated, it gives CSASRPGDDEQYF.

This clonotype came up a few times. The rearrangement links TRBV28 to TRBJ2-3; TRBD2 matches 7 bases. The junction had 7 bases not matched to a gene; V was cut back by 7 bases and J by 0 bases. The CDR3 totals 15 residues. Germline CDR1 reads MDHEN; CDR2 reads SYDVKM. The CDR3, as DNA: TGTGCCAGCATCCCCTCAGCGGGGAGCACAGATACGCAGTATTTT. This sequence encodes CASIPSAGSTDTQYF.

This chain connects TRBV5-1 to TRBJ2-2, with unresolved D. The germline V gene has CDR1 SGHRS and CDR2 YFSETQ. Trimming stripped 4 bases from V and 2 bases from J, with 12 bases between. The CDR3 sequence is 15 residues long. CDR3 protein: CASSAASFNTGELFF. The CDR3 DNA sequence: TGCGCCAGCAGCGCAGCCAGCTTTAACACCGGGGAGCTGTTTTTT.

This clonotype was detected a few times. CDR3 amino acids: CASSSMTGWMDTIYF. As DNA, the CDR3 is TGTGCCAGCAGCTCAATGACAGGGTGGATGGACACCATATATTTT. The chain links TRBV3-1 to TRBJ1-3, with 7 nucleotides matching TRBD1. Germline V gives CDR1 LGHDT, CDR2 YNNKEL (reference sequence). The CDR3 runs to 15 residues. V shed 5 bases and J 8 bases; nucleotides not matched to a gene: 12.

The chain employs TRBV11-1 and TRBJ2-3; 11 bases are shared with TRBD2. The J segment lost 2 bases and the V segment lost 0 bases, leaving 10 bases of the junction unmatched. CDR3 size: 19 residues. Per the germline V gene, CDR1 is SGHAT and CDR2 is FQDESV (reference sequence). This CDR3 is CASSLARKGLAGYTDTQYF. The DNA for the CDR3 is TGTGCCAGCAGCTTAGCACGAAAAGGACTAGCGGGCTACACAGATACGCAGTATTTT.

The chain uses TRBV29-1 and TRBJ2-7; perhaps TRBD1 as D (6 bases). Per the germline V gene, CDR1 is SQVTM and CDR2 is ANQGSEA. The V end was cut by 6 bases, the J end by 0 bases, with 18 bases between. This CDR3 is built from 15 residues. The CDR3 coding sequence is TGCAGCGTCGGAACCCCCAGGGGAAGCTCCTACGAGCAGTACTTC. Translating it yields CSVGTPRGSSYEQYF.